What follows describes a single T cell receptor (beta chain). Its recognized antigen is unknown. Base qualities are not at hand, and no much larger clone is one base apart. Its CDR3 holds 15 amino acids, cysteine through phenylalanine. Of the read, only the CDR3 DNA is kept; its 45 bases are in frame from base 1. Via the germline V gene, CDR1 is SGHTA and CDR2 FQGNSA. V is shortened by 0 bases, J by 4 bases, and the region joining them spans 13 bases. The data stem from a study of control samples from healthy donors and cancer patients (dated by TCRdb to about 2020). The library was obtained by the immunoSEQ multiplex PCR assay. What TCRdb holds here is the immuneACCESS table cut down to in-frame rearrangements. Part of the clones is not present; checked against another copy, under half of the missing clones reflect an unresolved V gene, and the others are unexplained. The sample profile shows about 410,000 clones; around 90% of them were found once. The ten largest account for roughly 6.4% of the sample.

Sequences were obtained from PBMCs. This sequence originates from a man between 35 and 55 years old with head and neck cancer. This chain joins TRBV7-2 to TRBJ2-7, with no confidently assigned D gene. The nucleotide sequence reads as follows: TGTGCCAGCAGCTTAGCACCAGGCCCGGGTTACGAGCAGTACTTC. Its amino acids are CASSLAPGPGYEQYF. This CDR3, with the reference TRBV7-2 and TRBJ2-7 proteins standing in past its ends, gives the full variable domain GAGVSQSPSNKVTEKGKDVELRCDPISGHTALYWYRQSLGQGLEFLIYFQGNSAPDKSGLPSDRFSAERTGGSVSTLTIQRTQQEDSAVYLCASSLAPGPGYEQYFGPGTRLTVT.